This T cell receptor beta chain was captured in a study of T cells after yellow fever vaccination. Study information: Some fractions had low cell numbers, and these were prepared with SMART-Seq v4 Ultra Low Input. Study-wide findings and caveats: Post-booster samples contained most primary-vaccination clones (around 95% CD4, around 90% CD8). The CD4 and CD8 compartments had a small share of their clonotypes in common. The secondary response was weaker, and its peak arrived faster, on day 5 versus 15.

TCRdb reprocessed the 5' RACE reads via MiXCR and lists one record per CDR3 protein. The sample holds more than 65,000 distinct CDR3 sequences; roughly 6% are singletons and the top ten take more than 2%. This clonotype occurred many times. As yet, its antigen is unknown. Per the germline V gene, CDR1 is MNHNS and CDR2 is SASEGT. V was pared by 1 base and J by 5 bases, with 14 bases between. The CDR3 totals 15 residues. This TCR derives from a man aged 18 to 35 who received the YFV17D yellow fever vaccine. The chain employs TRBV6-1 and TRBJ2-5; D is uncertain. The source material was CD4+ T cells sorted from PBMCs, sampled more than 14 days after the first yellow fever vaccination. The CDR3 nucleotides are TGTGCCAGCAGTGAAGGGATGGTCCGGTATGAGACCCAGTACTTC. This gives the protein CASSEGMVRYETQYF.